Presented here are 7 T cell receptor beta chains from one specimen sequenced in a study of untreated major depressive disorder. Data came from immunoSEQ multiplex PCR; TCRdb stores just in-frame clones and leaves some out. The sample yields fewer than 25,000 clones, 70% to 90% seen once. The sample taken for sequencing was CD4+ T cells from PBMCs. The receptors originated from a woman in her thirties in good health.

J is TRBJ1-3 and V is TRBV7-9, with D tentatively TRBD1 (6 bases). V was trimmed by 3 bases and J by 1 base, leaving 13 bases between them. CDR1 SEHNR and CDR2 FQNEAQ come from the germline V gene (reference sequence). CDR3 size: 16 residues. The CDR3 region has the DNA TGTGCCAGCAGCTTGGTGGGGGCGTCTTCTGGAAACACCATATATTTT. Encoded protein: CASSLVGASSGNTIYF.

This clone occurred a few times. The chain couples TRBV7-6 to TRBJ1-6; TRBD1 agrees at 8 bases. Germline CDR1 and CDR2: SGHVS and FNYEAQ. This CDR3 comprises 14 residues. The V segment lost 2 bases and the J segment 7 bases; nucleotides outside the gene matches: 1. The CDR3 loop reads CASSLQGANSPLHF. CDR3 sequence (DNA): TGTGCCAGCAGCTTACAGGGGGCCAATTCACCCCTCCACTTT.

The V gene is TRBV27, the J gene TRBJ1-3; TRBD1 aligns across 8 bases. The CDR3 consists of 15 residues. CDR1 is MNHEY and CDR2 is SMNVEV in the germline V gene (reference sequence). The J segment lost 0 bases and the V segment lost 5 bases, leaving 3 bases of the junction unmatched. CDR3 DNA: TGTGCCAGCAGTGTTACAGGGGGCTCTGGAAACACCATATATTTT. The encoded protein is CASSVTGGSGNTIYF.

This clone came up a few times. The rearrangement uses TRBV29-1 and TRBJ2-7; D is tentatively TRBD1 or TRBD2 (5 bases each). This CDR3 region has 13 residues. CDR1 is SQVTM and CDR2 is ANQGSEA in the germline V gene. V was pared by 5 bases and J by 4 bases, with 15 bases between. The DNA of the CDR3 is TGCAGCGTTCTCCCTCCGGGGCGTTACGAGCAGTACTTC. It translates to CSVLPPGRYEQYF.

The rearrangement joins TRBV6-1 to TRBJ2-2; TRBD1 aligns across 7 bases. The CDR3 loop spans 13 amino acids. J lost 5 bases, V lost 6 bases, and 3 bases had no gene match. Germline CDR1 and CDR2: MNHNS and SASEGT. The DNA of the CDR3 is TGTGCCAGCAGGGCAGGGGGTACCGGGGAGCTGTTTTTT. Its translation: CASRAGGTGELFF.

The gene calls are TRBV10-1 and TRBJ1-6; D possibly corresponds to TRBD1 (5 bases). The CDR3 is 15 amino acids. With 0 bases removed from V and 12 bases from J, the gap between germline ends came to 15 bases. Germline assignment: CDR1 WNHNN and CDR2 SYGVQD (reference sequence). DNA of the CDR3: TGCGCCAGCAGTGAGTCGGCGGTGACAGTTAAACCCCTCCACTTT. Its translation: CASSESAVTVKPLHF.

The V gene is TRBV9, the J gene TRBJ2-7; 10 nucleotides agree with TRBD1. The CDR3 sequence is 15 residues long. Germline CDR1 and CDR2: SGDLS and YYNGEE. With 3 bases clipped from V and 4 bases from J, the junction kept 7 bases outside the gene matches. CDR3 amino acids: CASSEGGQGRYEQYF. DNA of the CDR3: TGTGCCAGCAGCGAGGGGGGACAGGGGAGGTACGAGCAGTACTTC.